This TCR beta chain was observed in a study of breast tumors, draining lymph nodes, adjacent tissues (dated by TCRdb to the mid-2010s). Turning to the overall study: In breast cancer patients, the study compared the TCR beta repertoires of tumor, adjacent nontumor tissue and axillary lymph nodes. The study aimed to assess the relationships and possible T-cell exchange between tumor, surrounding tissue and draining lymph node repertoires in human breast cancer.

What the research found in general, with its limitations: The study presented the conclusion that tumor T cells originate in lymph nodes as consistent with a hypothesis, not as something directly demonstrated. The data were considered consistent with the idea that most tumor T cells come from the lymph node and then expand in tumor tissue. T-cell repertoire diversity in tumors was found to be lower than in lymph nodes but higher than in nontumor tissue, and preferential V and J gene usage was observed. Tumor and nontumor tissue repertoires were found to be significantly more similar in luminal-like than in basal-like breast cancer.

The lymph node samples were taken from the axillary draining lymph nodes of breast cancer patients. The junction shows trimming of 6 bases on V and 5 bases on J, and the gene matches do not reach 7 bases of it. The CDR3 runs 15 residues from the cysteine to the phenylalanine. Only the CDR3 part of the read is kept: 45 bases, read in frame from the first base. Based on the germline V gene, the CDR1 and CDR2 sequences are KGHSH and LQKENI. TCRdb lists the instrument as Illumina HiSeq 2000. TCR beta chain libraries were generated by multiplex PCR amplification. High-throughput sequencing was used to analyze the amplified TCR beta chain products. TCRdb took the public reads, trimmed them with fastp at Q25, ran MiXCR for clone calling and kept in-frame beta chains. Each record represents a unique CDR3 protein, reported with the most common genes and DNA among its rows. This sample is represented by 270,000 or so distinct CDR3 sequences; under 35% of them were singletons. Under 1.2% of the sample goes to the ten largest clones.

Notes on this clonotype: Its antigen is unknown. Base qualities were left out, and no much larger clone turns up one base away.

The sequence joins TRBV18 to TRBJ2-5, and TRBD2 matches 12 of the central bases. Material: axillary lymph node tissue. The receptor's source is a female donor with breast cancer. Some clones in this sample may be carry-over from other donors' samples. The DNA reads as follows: TGTGCCAGCTCCCGGACTAGCGGGACTTATGAGACCCAGTACTTC. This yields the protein CASSRTSGTYETQYF.